Listed below are T cell receptor beta chains from one sample, sequenced in a study of blood T cell repertoires in COVID-19. Clones were sequenced by immunoSEQ multiplex PCR, and TCRdb holds only the in-frame ones, with some missing. The sample comprises roughly 20,000 clones, about 86% of which are singletons, and 9.5% to 13% rests with the top ten. Sequencing was done on a sample of peripheral blood. These receptors were taken from a human donor in a cohort sampled during active COVID-19. CDR3s include the opening cysteine and the closing phenylalanine or tryptophan. The order of the fields is clone size, J gene, CDR3 length, V gene, D gene, CDR3 protein, CDR3 DNA. A D gene is named only where the DNA matches it firmly. Clone size is stated in some rows and not others, as once, few, many or a class when expanded.

>.|TRBJ2-2|14|TRBV27|.
CASSSLRDTGELFF
TGTGCCAGCAGTTCATTGCGGGACACCGGGGAGCTGTTTTTT
>.|TRBJ1-1|15|TRBV18|.
CASSPPGSGKTEAFF
TGTGCCAGCTCACCACCGGGGTCGGGGAAGACTGAAGCTTTCTTT
>.|TRBJ2-3|12|TRBV6-5|.
CATGEAADTQYF
TGTGCCACCGGAGAGGCGGCCGATACGCAGTATTTT
>.|TRBJ2-5|13|TRBV6-1|.
CASSDPGRETQYF
TGTGCCAGCAGTGATCCAGGGCGGGAGACCCAGTACTTC
>.|TRBJ2-5|14|TRBV6-7|.
CASGGRTEVETQYF
TGTGCCAGCGGGGGACGGACAGAGGTTGAGACCCAGTACTTC
>.|TRBJ2-7|14|TRBV28|.
CASSPAGARREQYF
TGTGCCAGCAGTCCCGCGGGGGCGCGGAGGGAGCAGTACTTC
>.|TRBJ1-2|13|TRBV10-3|.
CAISEPTSYGYTF
TGTGCCATCAGTGAGCCTACCTCCTATGGCTACACCTTC
>.|TRBJ2-7|15|TRBV29-1|TRBD2
CSVGGLAGVLYEQYF
TGCAGCGTTGGGGGACTAGCGGGAGTCCTCTACGAGCAGTACTTC
>few|TRBJ2-3|16|TRBV5-1|TRBD2
CASGSSSGAWTDTQYF
TGCGCCAGTGGGAGTTCCAGCGGGGCGTGGACAGATACGCAGTATTTT
>.|TRBJ2-5|16|TRBV5-1|.
CASSPTLTGPEETQYF
TGCGCCAGCAGCCCTACCTTAACAGGGCCTGAAGAGACCCAGTACTTC
>once|TRBJ2-3|14|TRBV28|TRBD2
CASRASGSRDTQYF
TGTGCCAGCCGGGCTAGCGGGAGTCGAGATACGCAGTATTTT
>.|TRBJ1-1|13|TRBV28|.
CASSSPGVTEAFF
TGTGCCAGCAGTTCTCCGGGAGTCACTGAAGCTTTCTTT
>.|TRBJ2-7|16|TRBV19|TRBD2
CASSKGLAGDTYEQYF
TGTGCCAGTAGTAAGGGACTAGCGGGAGACACCTACGAGCAGTACTTC
>.|TRBJ1-2|14|TRBV30|.
CAWSVTLVEDGYTF
TGTGCCTGGAGTGTAACCCTTGTTGAGGATGGCTACACCTTC
>.|TRBJ2-1|18|TRBV6-7|TRBD2
CASTTGLAGGSSLNEQFF
TGTGCCAGCACCACCGGACTAGCGGGAGGGTCCAGCCTCAATGAGCAGTTCTTC
>.|TRBJ1-2|14|TRBV24-1|TRBD1
CATSGGPTGVGYTF
TGTGCCACCAGTGGGGGGCCCACAGGGGTTGGCTACACCTTC
>.|TRBJ2-1|15|TRBV24-1|.
CATILLSASYNEQFF
TGTGCCACCATTTTGCTTAGCGCATCCTACAATGAGCAGTTCTTC
>once|TRBJ1-2|13|TRBV9|.
CASSEGPGEGYTF
TGTGCCAGCAGCGAGGGTCCAGGGGAGGGCTACACCTTC
>.|TRBJ1-3|15|TRBV7-3|.
CASSLTGGSGNTIYF
TGTGCCAGCAGCTTAACGGGGGGCTCTGGAAACACCATATATTTT
>.|TRBJ1-6|14|TRBV18|.
CASSQKPNNSPLHF
TGTGCCAGCTCCCAAAAACCTAATAATTCACCCCTCCACTTT
>.|TRBJ1-1|14|TRBV7-9|TRBD1
CASSLGQGWTEAFF
TGTGCCAGCAGCTTAGGACAGGGTTGGACTGAAGCTTTCTTT
>.|TRBJ2-1|16|TRBV28|TRBD2
CASSDGRRGDYNEQFF
TGTGCCAGCAGTGACGGCCGGCGGGGGGACTACAATGAGCAGTTCTTC
>.|TRBJ2-5|17|TRBV6-1|TRBD2
CASSEVEWTRHQETQYF
TGTGCCAGCAGTGAAGTGGAATGGACTAGGCACCAAGAGACCCAGTACTTC
>.|TRBJ2-7|13|TRBV2|TRBD2
CASTLAGAYEQYF
TGTGCCAGCACACTAGCGGGAGCCTACGAGCAGTACTTC
>few|TRBJ2-3|16|TRBV7-9|.
CASRLGTGSSTDTQYF
TGTGCCAGCAGGCTGGGCACAGGGTCTAGCACAGATACGCAGTATTTT
>.|TRBJ1-6|12|TRBV6-5|.
CASSRSNSPLHF
TGTGCCAGCAGCCGTTCCAATTCACCCCTCCACTTT
>.|TRBJ2-7|14|TRBV13|.
CASSLGRVPYEQYF
TGTGCCAGCAGTTTAGGCAGGGTGCCCTACGAGCAGTACTTC
>.|TRBJ2-1|14|TRBV5-1|TRBD2
CASRTSGDFREQFF
TGCGCCAGCCGGACTAGCGGGGACTTCCGCGAGCAGTTCTTC
>.|TRBJ1-6|17|TRBV6-1|TRBD1
CASSESGGTFPNSPLHF
TGTGCCAGCAGCGAATCAGGGGGAACCTTTCCTAATTCACCCCTCCACTTT
>.|TRBJ2-3|15|TRBV11-2|.
CASSPDGKGTDTQYF
TGTGCCAGCAGCCCGGACGGCAAGGGGACAGATACGCAGTATTTT
>.|TRBJ2-7|13|TRBV2|.
CASSGPSSYEQYF
TGTGCCAGCAGTGGGCCTTCCTCCTACGAGCAGTACTTC
>few|TRBJ1-4|14|TRBV5-5|TRBD1
CASSLTGISEKLFF
TGTGCCAGCAGCCTGACAGGGATTAGTGAAAAACTGTTTTTT